This T cell receptor (beta chain) was sequenced in a study of cytomegalovirus exposure and HLA in healthy donors. The PCR employed 60 Vbeta primers together with 13 Jbeta primers. Using immunoSEQ multiplex PCR, the repertoire was profiled, and TCRdb retains in-frame clones only, with some absent. The sample includes under 200,000 clones, around 79% of them seen just once. Unmatched junction bases numbered 1, after V lost 3 bases and J lost 5 bases. CDR3 length: 15 residues. Germline-derived CDR1 and CDR2 are MGHRA and YSYEKL. This sequence was found in a middle-aged woman in good health and CMV-seronegative. Source material: PBMCs. This chain uses TRBV4-1 with TRBJ2-2, with 12 bases that match TRBD2. The CDR3 here is CASSQTSGSTGELFF. DNA for the CDR3: TGCGCCAGCAGCCAGACTAGCGGGAGTACCGGGGAGCTGTTTTTT.